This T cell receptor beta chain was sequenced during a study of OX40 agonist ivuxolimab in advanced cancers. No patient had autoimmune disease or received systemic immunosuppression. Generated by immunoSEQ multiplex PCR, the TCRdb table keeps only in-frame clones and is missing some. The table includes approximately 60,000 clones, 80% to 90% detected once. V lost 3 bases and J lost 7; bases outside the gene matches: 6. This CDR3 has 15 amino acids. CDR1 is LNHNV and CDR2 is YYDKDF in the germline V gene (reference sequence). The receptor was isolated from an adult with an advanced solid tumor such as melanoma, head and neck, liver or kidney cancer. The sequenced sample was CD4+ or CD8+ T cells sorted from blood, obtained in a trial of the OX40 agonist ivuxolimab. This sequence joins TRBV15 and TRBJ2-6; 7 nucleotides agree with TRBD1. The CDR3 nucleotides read TGTGCCACCAGCAGGGATCCAGGGGGAGCCAACGTCCTGACTTTC. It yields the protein CATSRDPGGANVLTF.